The 10 T cell receptor beta chains reported below all come from one sample, sequenced in a study of control samples from healthy donors and cancer patients. TCRdb keeps only in-frame clones here, not all; method: immunoSEQ multiplex PCR. The sample holds approximately 54,000 clones, about nine tenths seen once. The sample comprised PBMCs. The receptors shown here come from a man between 45 and 60 years old with head and neck cancer.

V gene TRBV29-1 combines with J gene TRBJ2-1, with 9 bases matching TRBD2. The CDR3 has 12 amino acids. The ends lost 4 bases at V and 9 bases at J; junction bases unmatched: 4. The germline V gene has CDR1 SQVTM and CDR2 ANQGSEA. CDR3 DNA sequence: TGCAGCGTTGGTAGCGGGAGTCGTGAGCAGTTCTTC. Translated, it gives CSVGSGSREQFF.

The chain recombines TRBV5-6 with TRBJ2-4; D not certain. The V and J ends lost 2 bases and 0 bases respectively, with 3 bases between them. The CDR3 is 13 amino acids. Germline loops: CDR1 SGHDT, CDR2 YYEEEE. In DNA form, the CDR3 reads TGTGCCAGCAGCTTCTTAGCCAAAAACATTCAGTACTTC. It encodes CASSFLAKNIQYF.

This chain joins TRBV9 and TRBJ2-2, with 11 positions matching TRBD1. The trim removed 3 bases at V and 7 bases at J, leaving 5 bases unmatched. The CDR3 sequence is 15 residues long. Germline V gene sequence: CDR1 SGDLS, CDR2 YYNGEE. The CDR3 reads CASSDRTGGSGELFF. CDR3 nucleotides: TGTGCCAGCAGCGACCGGACAGGGGGCAGCGGGGAGCTGTTTTTT.

This clone showed up just a few times. The V call is TRBV7-9, the J call TRBJ2-7; 9 bases agree with TRBD1. Per the germline V gene, CDR1 is SEHNR and CDR2 is FQNEAQ (reference sequence). V was pared by 6 bases and J by 4 bases, with 4 bases of the junction left unmatched. The CDR3 is 13 residues long. CDR3: CASSTGTGYEQYF. The CDR3 DNA is TGTGCCAGCAGTACCGGGACAGGGTACGAGCAGTACTTC.

The gene calls are TRBV19 and TRBJ2-5, with a possible D match to TRBD1 (6 bases). Per the germline V gene, CDR1 is LNHDA and CDR2 is SQIVND (reference sequence). The length of the CDR3 is 13 residues. V was trimmed by 5 bases and J by 2 bases, leaving 9 bases between them. In nucleotides, the CDR3 is TGTGCCAGTAGTCGGGACATTCAAGAGACCCAGTACTTC. Residues: CASSRDIQETQYF. Full variable domain (remainder filled in from reference TRBV19 and TRBJ2-5): DGGITQSPKYLFRKEGQNVTLSCEQNLNHDAMYWYRQDPGQGLRLIYYSQIVNDFQKGDIAEGYSVSREKKESFPLTVTSAQKNPTAFYLCASSRDIQETQYFGPGTRLLVL.

The V gene is TRBV7-9, the J gene TRBJ2-3; D not resolved. Trimming removed 3 bases at V and 2 bases at J, with 3 bases between. CDR1 is SEHNR, CDR2 FQNEAQ, per germline (reference sequence). This CDR3 contains 12 residues. The CDR3 spells CASSFVTDTQYF. The DNA of the CDR3 is TGTGCCAGCAGCTTCGTCACAGATACGCAGTATTTT.

The V and J genes are TRBV7-9 and TRBJ1-5; a weak D match, TRBD1 (6 bases). The germline CDR1 and CDR2 sequences are SEHNR and FQNEAQ (reference sequence). V shed 5 bases and J shed 6 bases, with 17 bases lying between them. The CDR3 covers 15 residues. CDR3 in amino acids: CASSAIGGLSQPQHF. The CDR3 nucleotides are TGTGCCAGCAGCGCAATCGGGGGGCTAAGTCAGCCCCAGCATTTT.

The chain links TRBV28 to TRBJ1-2; TRBD1 might be the D (6 bases). This CDR3 spans 13 amino acids. Germline CDR1 is MDHEN and CDR2 is SYDVKM. V shed 6 bases and J shed 2 bases, with 10 bases lying between them. Here the CDR3 reads CASRPGENYGYTF. The DNA of the CDR3 is TGTGCCAGCAGGCCAGGGGAGAACTATGGCTACACCTTC.

The chain employs TRBV7-9 and TRBJ2-1; D is possibly TRBD2 (5 bases). Trimming pared 8 bases from V and 0 bases from J, leaving 17 bases between. This CDR3 region has 16 residues. In germline, CDR1 is SEHNR, CDR2 FQNEAQ (reference sequence). CDR3 residues: CASRGVATSSYNEQFF. The CDR3 DNA follows: TGTGCCAGCCGTGGGGTAGCGACTTCCTCCTACAATGAGCAGTTCTTC. Full variable domain (rest looked up from reference TRBV7-9 and TRBJ2-1): DTGVSQNPRHKITKRGQNVTFRCDPISEHNRLYWYRQTLGQGPEFLTYFQNEAQLEKSRLLSDRFSAERPKGSFSTLEIQRTEQGDSAMYLCASRGVATSSYNEQFFGPGTRLTVL.

The CDR3 loop reads CASSSQLGGGFNEQFF. In DNA, the CDR3 is TGTGCCAGCAGCTCCCAGTTGGGGGGGGGTTTTAATGAGCAGTTCTTC. J is TRBJ2-1 and V is TRBV7-2, with 7 bases that match TRBD2. The CDR3 runs to 16 residues. V trimming: 4 bases; J trimming: 7 bases; junction bases outside the gene matches: 13. CDR1 SGHTA and CDR2 FQGNSA come from the germline V gene.